This passage covers 16 T cell receptor beta chains from one sample sequenced in a study of T cell repertoires in cytomegalovirus infection (dated by TCRdb to between 2018 and 2021). Sequenced using an Illumina HiSeq 1500. The public sequencing data were trimmed at Q25 with fastp and processed into clonotypes with MiXCR by TCRdb, which kept only in-frame beta chains. Records with the same CDR3 protein are collapsed into one entry carrying the most frequent genes and DNA. The sample table lists about 330,000 distinct CDR3 sequences, around a tenth of them with a count of one. The ten largest make up 3.5% to 4.5% of the sample. The material sequenced was PBMCs. The receptor source for this set is a human donor in good health (CMV status not recorded). Some clones in this sample may be carry-over from other donors' samples.

This clonotype occurred a few times. The chain combines TRBV6-5 with TRBJ1-4, with a tentative D call TRBD1 (5 bases). This CDR3 contains 13 residues. Per germline, CDR1 MNHEY and CDR2 SVGAGI. V lost 6 bases, J lost 7 bases, and 12 bases lay in between. In nucleotides, the CDR3 is TGTGCCAGCAGCCTCAGGGAGGGTGAAAAACTGTTTTTT. This encodes CASSLREGEKLFF.

The rearrangement links TRBV7-3 to TRBJ1-1; possibly TRBD1 for D (5 bases). Trimming pared 5 bases from V and 5 bases from J, leaving 21 bases between. This CDR3 is 16 amino acids long. CDR1 is SGHTA and CDR2 is FQGTGA in the germline V gene. CDR3 in amino acids: CASSPPGSGWGTEAFF. In DNA, the CDR3 is TGTGCCAGCAGCCCGCCCGGAAGCGGATGGGGGACTGAAGCTTTCTTT.

This clonotype was seen many times. This chain connects TRBV7-2 to TRBJ2-3, with unresolved D. Trimming cost V 3 bases and J 0 bases, with 4 bases left between them. The germline V gene has CDR1 SGHTA and CDR2 FQGNSA. The CDR3 has 13 amino acids. The CDR3 sequence is CASSLISTDTQYF. The CDR3 bases are TGTGCCAGCAGCTTGATTAGCACAGATACGCAGTATTTT.

This clonotype was observed at least ten times. In nucleotides, the CDR3 is TGTGCCAGCAGCTTACGGCCACTTAGCACAGATACGCAGTATTTT. Its protein product is CASSLRPLSTDTQYF. V usage is TRBV7-3 and J usage is TRBJ2-3; D uncertain. V lost 2 bases to trimming and J lost 0 bases, with 9 bases between them. The CDR3 extends over 15 amino acids. Germline CDR1 reads SGHTA; CDR2 reads FQGTGA.

This clonotype has a count of ten or more. The genes are TRBV7-2 and TRBJ2-4; D gene unclear. Looked up from germline, CDR1 is SGHTA and CDR2 is FQGNSA. The CDR3 extends over 16 amino acids. The V gene lost 5 bases and the J gene lost 0 bases, with 14 bases spanning the gap. DNA for the CDR3: TGTGCCAGCAGCCAAAGCACTGGGATAGCCAAAAACATTCAGTACTTC. Residues: CASSQSTGIAKNIQYF.

This clonotype was seen ten or more times. This chain joins TRBV7-8 and TRBJ1-4; maybe TRBD1 (6 bases). CDR3 length equals 16 residues. V shed 5 bases and J shed 3 bases, with 16 bases lying between them. Germline V gene lookup returns CDR1 SGHVS and CDR2 FQNEAQ. In DNA, the CDR3 is TGTGCCAGCAGCCGGGCAGGGGCTGGAGCTAATGAAAAACTGTTTTTT. Its protein is CASSRAGAGANEKLFF.

This clonotype has more than one count but fewer than ten. The chain joins TRBV6-1 to TRBJ2-5; D possibly matches TRBD1 or TRBD2 (5 bases each). The CDR3 length is 14 residues. V shed 5 bases and J shed 5 bases, with 15 bases lying between them. Per germline, CDR1 MNHNS and CDR2 SASEGT. This CDR3 is CASSRRDVGETQYF. DNA of the CDR3: TGTGCCAGCAGTCGTAGGGACGTCGGGGAGACCCAGTACTTC.

This clonotype has more than one count but fewer than ten. The chain is built from TRBV2 and TRBJ2-5, with 10 bases lining up with TRBD2. The J segment lost 6 bases and the V segment lost 0 bases, leaving 4 bases of the junction unmatched. Germline V gene lookup returns CDR1 SNHLY and CDR2 FYNNEI. This CDR3 spans 15 amino acids. CDR3 protein: CASSEAQAGGKTQYF. For the CDR3, the DNA is TGTGCCAGCAGTGAAGCGCAAGCGGGGGGGAAGACCCAGTACTTC.

This clonotype was seen only a few times. This chain links TRBV28 with TRBJ1-2; no clear D. CDR1 is MDHEN and CDR2 is SYDVKM in the germline V gene. The CDR3 runs to 15 residues. Trimming cost V 1 base and J 5 bases, with 14 bases left between them. Here the CDR3 DNA reads TGTGCCAGCAGTTTATCCCGAGGGCGAATGTATGGCTACACCTTC. It codes for CASSLSRGRMYGYTF.

This clonotype was recorded at least ten times. The V and J genes are TRBV7-2 and TRBJ2-7; TRBD2 agrees at 9 bases. V trimming: 5 bases; J trimming: 2 bases; junction bases outside the gene matches: 16. The CDR3 consists of 18 residues. CDR1 is SGHTA, CDR2 FQGNSA, per germline. The CDR3 DNA is TGTGCCAGCAGCCCCCGGGGGAGGGCGACTAGCGGTGCCTACGAGCAGTACTTC. This codes for CASSPRGRATSGAYEQYF. Combining the CDR3 with reference TRBV7-2 and TRBJ2-7 gives the whole variable domain GAGVSQSPSNKVTEKGKDVELRCDPISGHTALYWYRQSLGQGLEFLIYFQGNSAPDKSGLPSDRFSAERTGGSVSTLTIQRTQQEDSAVYLCASSPRGRATSGAYEQYFGPGTRLTVT.

The V gene is TRBV7-2, the J gene TRBJ2-1, with TRBD2 identical over 9 bases. V dropped 5 bases and J dropped 6; count of bases not matched to a gene: 11. This CDR3 region has 16 residues. The germline CDR1 and CDR2 sequences are SGHTA and FQGNSA. CDR3 sequence reads: CASSLRGAGGSNEQFF. DNA of the CDR3: TGTGCCAGCAGCCTACGGGGCGCGGGGGGGAGCAATGAGCAGTTCTTC.

This clonotype was counted many times. Here the CDR3 DNA reads TGTGCCAGCAGTTTCGGACAAGTACTCAATCAGCCCCAGCATTTT. Protein sequence: CASSFGQVLNQPQHF. This rearrangement joins TRBV12-3 or TRBV12-4 to TRBJ1-5, with D tentatively TRBD1 (5 bases). CDR3 length: 15 amino acids. Trimming pared 3 bases from V and 3 bases from J, leaving 12 bases between.

This clonotype showed up many times. The chain joins TRBV4-3 to TRBJ1-4; no clear D gene. The CDR3 sequence is 16 residues long. From germline, CDR1 is LGHNA and CDR2 YSLEER. Trimming took off 0 bases at V and 1 base at J, with 9 bases between the two ends. The DNA for the CDR3 is TGCGCCAGCAGCCAAGAAGCAGCCTTAACTAATGAAAAACTGTTTTTT. Translating it yields CASSQEAALTNEKLFF.

This clonotype was observed many times. CDR3 sequence (DNA): TGTGCCAGCAGCCCTGGGGACACGGGTTACGAGCAGTACTTC. It encodes CASSPGDTGYEQYF. The rearrangement uses TRBV7-6 and TRBJ2-7; tentatively, D is TRBD1 (6 bases). CDR1 and CDR2 (germline): SGHVS, FNYEAQ. The CDR3 is 14 amino acids. V was cut by 5 bases and J by 4 bases, with 15 bases left in between.

A few counts support this clonotype. The CDR3 sequence: CAISVGLGQGFKYF. The CDR3 DNA is TGTGCCATCAGTGTGGGGCTGGGACAGGGATTTAAGTACTTC. The chain employs TRBV10-3 and TRBJ2-7; the match to TRBD1 covers 9 bases. After removal of 4 bases from V and 11 bases from J, the junction contained 12 bases not matched to a gene. The CDR3 spans 14 residues. Germline-derived CDR1 and CDR2 are ENHRY and SYGVKD.

In this sample, this clonotype turned up a few times. This chain joins TRBV28 and TRBJ1-5; tentative D call: TRBD1 (6 bases). V lost 6 bases and J lost 3, with 18 bases in between. This CDR3 is 16 amino acids long. The germline gives CDR1 MDHEN, CDR2 SYDVKM. The CDR3 reads CASSPTGRRYNQPQHF. CDR3 nucleotide sequence: TGTGCCAGCAGCCCTACAGGGAGGAGATACAATCAGCCCCAGCATTTT.